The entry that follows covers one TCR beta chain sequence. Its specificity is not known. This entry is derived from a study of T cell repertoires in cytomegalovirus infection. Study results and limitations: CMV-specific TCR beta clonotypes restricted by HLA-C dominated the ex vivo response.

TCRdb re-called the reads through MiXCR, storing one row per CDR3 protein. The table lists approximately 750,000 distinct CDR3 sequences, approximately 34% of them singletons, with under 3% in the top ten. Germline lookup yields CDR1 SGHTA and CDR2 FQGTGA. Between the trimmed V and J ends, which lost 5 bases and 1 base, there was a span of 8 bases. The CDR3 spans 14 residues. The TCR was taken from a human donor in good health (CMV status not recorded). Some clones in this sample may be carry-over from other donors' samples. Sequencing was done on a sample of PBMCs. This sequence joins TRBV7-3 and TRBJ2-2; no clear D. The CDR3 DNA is TGTGCCAGCAGCCATAACAAGAACACCGGGGAGCTGTTTTTT. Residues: CASSHNKNTGELFF.